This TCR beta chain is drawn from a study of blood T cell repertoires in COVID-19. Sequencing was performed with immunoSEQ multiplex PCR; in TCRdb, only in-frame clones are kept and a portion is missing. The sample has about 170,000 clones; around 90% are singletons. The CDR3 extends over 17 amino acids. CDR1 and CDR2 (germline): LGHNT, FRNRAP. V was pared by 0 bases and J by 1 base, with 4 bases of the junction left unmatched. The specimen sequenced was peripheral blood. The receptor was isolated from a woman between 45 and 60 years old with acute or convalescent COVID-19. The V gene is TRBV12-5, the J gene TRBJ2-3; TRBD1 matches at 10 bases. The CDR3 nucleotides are TGTGCTAGTGGTTTGGTTTTTGGGACAGGGGGCACAGATACGCAGTATTTT. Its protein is CASGLVFGTGGTDTQYF.